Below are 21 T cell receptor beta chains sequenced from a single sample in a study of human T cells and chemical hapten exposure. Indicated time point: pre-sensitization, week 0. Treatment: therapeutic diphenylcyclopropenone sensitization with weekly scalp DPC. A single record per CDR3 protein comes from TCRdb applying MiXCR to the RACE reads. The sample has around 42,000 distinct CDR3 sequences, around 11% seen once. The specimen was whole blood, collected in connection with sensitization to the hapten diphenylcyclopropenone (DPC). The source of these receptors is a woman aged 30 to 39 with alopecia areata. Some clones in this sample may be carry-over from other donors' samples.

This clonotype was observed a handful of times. CDR3 nucleotide sequence: TGCAGCGTCCTAGGAAAGTCCGGGACCAAAAACATTCAGTACTTC. The encoded protein is CSVLGKSGTKNIQYF. J is TRBJ2-4 and V is TRBV29-1; D is possibly TRBD2 (5 bases). The CDR3 length is 15 residues. Germline V gene sequence: CDR1 SQVTM, CDR2 ANQGSEA. V was pared by 6 bases and J by 2 bases, with 17 bases between.

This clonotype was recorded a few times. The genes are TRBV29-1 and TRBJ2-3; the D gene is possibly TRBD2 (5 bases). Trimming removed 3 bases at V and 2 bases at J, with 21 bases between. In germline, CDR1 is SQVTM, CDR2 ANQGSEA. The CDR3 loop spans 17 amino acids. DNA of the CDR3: TGCAGCGTTGAGCGAGGGTTGGGCGGCTTTGCCACAGATACGCAGTATTTT. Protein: CSVERGLGGFATDTQYF.

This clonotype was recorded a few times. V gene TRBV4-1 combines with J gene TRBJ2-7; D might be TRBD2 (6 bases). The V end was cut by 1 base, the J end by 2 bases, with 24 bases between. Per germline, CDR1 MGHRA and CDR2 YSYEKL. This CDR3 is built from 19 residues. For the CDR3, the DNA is TGCGCCAGCAGCCAAGCACCGGTTACCACCCGGGAGTTCCCCTACGAGCAGTACTTC. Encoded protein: CASSQAPVTTREFPYEQYF.

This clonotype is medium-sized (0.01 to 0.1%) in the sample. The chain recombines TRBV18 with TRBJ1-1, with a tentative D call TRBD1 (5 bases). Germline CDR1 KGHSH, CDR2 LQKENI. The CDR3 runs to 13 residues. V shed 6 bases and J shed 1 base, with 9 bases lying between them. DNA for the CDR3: TGTGCCAGCTCTCCTCAGGGGAACACTGAAGCTTTCTTT. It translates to CASSPQGNTEAFF.

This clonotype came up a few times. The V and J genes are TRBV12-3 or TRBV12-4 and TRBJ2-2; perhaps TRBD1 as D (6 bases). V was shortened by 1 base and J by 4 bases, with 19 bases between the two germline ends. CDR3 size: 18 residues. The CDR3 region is CASSLVTGFMGSTGELFF. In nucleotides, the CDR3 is TGTGCCAGCAGTTTAGTCACAGGGTTTATGGGGTCCACCGGGGAGCTGTTTTTT.

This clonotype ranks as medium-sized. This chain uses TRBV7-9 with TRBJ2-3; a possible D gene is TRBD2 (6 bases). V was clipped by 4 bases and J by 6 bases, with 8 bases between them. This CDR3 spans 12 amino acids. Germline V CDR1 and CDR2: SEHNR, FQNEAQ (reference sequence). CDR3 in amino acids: CASSWSGDTQYF. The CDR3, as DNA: TGTGCCAGCAGCTGGAGCGGGGATACGCAGTATTTT.

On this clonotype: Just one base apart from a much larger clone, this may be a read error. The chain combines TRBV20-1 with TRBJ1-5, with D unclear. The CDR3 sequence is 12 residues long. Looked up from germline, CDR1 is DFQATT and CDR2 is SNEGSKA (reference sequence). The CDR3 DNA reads TGCAGTACTAGAGCCTTTGATCAGCCCCAGCATTTT. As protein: CSTRAFDQPQHF.

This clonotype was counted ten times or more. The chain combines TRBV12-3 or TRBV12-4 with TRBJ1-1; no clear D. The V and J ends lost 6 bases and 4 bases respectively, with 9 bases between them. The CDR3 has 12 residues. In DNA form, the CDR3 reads TGTGCCAGCAGCCGAACCGGCACTGAAGCTTTCTTT. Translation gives CASSRTGTEAFF.

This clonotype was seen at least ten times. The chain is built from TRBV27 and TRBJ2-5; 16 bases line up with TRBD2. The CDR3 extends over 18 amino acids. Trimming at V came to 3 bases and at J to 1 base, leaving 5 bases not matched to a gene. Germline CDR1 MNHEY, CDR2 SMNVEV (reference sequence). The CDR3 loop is CASSLGLAGGPGQETQYF. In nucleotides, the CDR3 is TGTGCCAGCAGTTTGGGACTAGCGGGAGGGCCGGGCCAAGAGACCCAGTACTTC.

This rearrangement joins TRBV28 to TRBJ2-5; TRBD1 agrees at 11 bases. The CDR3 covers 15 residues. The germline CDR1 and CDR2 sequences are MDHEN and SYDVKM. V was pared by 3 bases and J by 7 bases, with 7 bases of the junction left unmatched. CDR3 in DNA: TGTGCCAGCAGTTTTCAAGGACAGGGGGCTTCGACCCAGTACTTC. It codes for CASSFQGQGASTQYF. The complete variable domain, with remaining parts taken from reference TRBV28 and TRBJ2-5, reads DVKVTQSSRYLVKRTGEKVFLECVQDMDHENMFWYRQDPGLGLRLIYFSYDVKMKEKGDIPEGYSVSREKKERFSLILESASTNQTSMYLCASSFQGQGASTQYFGPGTRLLVL.

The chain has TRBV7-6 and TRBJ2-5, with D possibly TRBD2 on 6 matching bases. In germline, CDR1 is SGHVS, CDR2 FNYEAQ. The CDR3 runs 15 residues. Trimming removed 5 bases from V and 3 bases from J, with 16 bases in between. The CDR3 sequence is CASSRSGGREETQYF. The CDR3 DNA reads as TGTGCCAGCAGCAGGTCCGGGGGAAGAGAAGAGACCCAGTACTTC.

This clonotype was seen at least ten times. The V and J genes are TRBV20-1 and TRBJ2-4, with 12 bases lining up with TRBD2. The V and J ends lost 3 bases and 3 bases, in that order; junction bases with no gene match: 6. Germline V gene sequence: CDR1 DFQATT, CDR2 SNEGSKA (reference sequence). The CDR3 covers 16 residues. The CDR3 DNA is TGCAGTGCTAGGACTAGCGGGAGTTGGGTCAAAAACATTCAGTACTTC. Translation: CSARTSGSWVKNIQYF.

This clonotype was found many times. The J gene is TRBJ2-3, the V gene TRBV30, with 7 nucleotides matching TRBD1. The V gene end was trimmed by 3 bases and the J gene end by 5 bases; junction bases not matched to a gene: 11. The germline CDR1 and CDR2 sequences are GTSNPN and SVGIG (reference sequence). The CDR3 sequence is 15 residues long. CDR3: CAWSGQDLRLDTQYF. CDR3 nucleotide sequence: TGTGCCTGGAGCGGACAGGACTTAAGGTTAGATACGCAGTATTTT.

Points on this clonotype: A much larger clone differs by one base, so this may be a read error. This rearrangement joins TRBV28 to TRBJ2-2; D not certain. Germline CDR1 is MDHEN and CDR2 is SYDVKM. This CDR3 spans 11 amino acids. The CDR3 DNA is TGTACCAGCAGTTTTAGCGGGGAGCTGTTTTTT. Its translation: CTSSFSGELFF.

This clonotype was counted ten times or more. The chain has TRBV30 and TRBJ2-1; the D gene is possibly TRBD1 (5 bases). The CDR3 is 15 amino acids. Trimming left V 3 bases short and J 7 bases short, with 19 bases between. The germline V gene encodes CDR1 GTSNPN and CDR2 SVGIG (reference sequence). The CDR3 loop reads CAWSGLDRKRNEQFF. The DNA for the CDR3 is TGTGCCTGGAGCGGCCTCGACAGAAAGAGGAATGAGCAGTTCTTC.

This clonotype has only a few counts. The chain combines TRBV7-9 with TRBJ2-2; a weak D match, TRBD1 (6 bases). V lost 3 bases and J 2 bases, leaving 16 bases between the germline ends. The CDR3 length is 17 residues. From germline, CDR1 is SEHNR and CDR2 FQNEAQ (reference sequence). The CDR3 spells CASSFSAGGLNTGELFF. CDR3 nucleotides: TGTGCCAGCAGCTTCTCCGCTGGGGGCCTCAACACCGGGGAGCTGTTTTTT.

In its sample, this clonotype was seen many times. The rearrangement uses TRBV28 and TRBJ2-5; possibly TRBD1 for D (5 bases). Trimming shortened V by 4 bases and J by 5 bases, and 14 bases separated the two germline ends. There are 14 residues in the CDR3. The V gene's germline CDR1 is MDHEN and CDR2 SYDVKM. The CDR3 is CASSSPPGWETQYF. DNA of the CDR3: TGTGCCAGCAGTTCGCCGCCAGGGTGGGAGACCCAGTACTTC. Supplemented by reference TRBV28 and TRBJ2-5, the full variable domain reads DVKVTQSSRYLVKRTGEKVFLECVQDMDHENMFWYRQDPGLGLRLIYFSYDVKMKEKGDIPEGYSVSREKKERFSLILESASTNQTSMYLCASSSPPGWETQYFGPGTRLLVL.

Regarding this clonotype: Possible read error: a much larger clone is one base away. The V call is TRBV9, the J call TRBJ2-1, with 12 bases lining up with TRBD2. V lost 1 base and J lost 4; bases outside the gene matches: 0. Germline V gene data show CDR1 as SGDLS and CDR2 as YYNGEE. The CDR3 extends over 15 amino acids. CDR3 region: CASSVTSGRYNEQFF. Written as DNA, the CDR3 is TGTGCCAGCAGCGTAACTAGCGGGAGGTACAATGAGCAGTTCTTC.

CDR3 bases: TGTGCCAGCAGTTACTCAAGACTAGCGGGTGGTCACAATGAGCAGTTCTTC. Residues: CASSYSRLAGGHNEQFF. J is TRBJ2-1 and V is TRBV6-5; 10 bases are a match to TRBD2. The CDR3 spans 17 residues. Germline V gene data show CDR1 as MNHEY and CDR2 as SVGAGI. Trimming cost V 0 bases and J 5 bases; bases outside gene matches: 7.

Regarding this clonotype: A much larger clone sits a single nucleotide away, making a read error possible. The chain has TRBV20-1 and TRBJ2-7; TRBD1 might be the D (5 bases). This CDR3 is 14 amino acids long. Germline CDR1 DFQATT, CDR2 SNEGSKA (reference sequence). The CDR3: CSAGGTGNSYKQYF. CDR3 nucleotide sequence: TGCAGTGCTGGCGGAACAGGCAATTCCTACAAGCAGTACTTC.

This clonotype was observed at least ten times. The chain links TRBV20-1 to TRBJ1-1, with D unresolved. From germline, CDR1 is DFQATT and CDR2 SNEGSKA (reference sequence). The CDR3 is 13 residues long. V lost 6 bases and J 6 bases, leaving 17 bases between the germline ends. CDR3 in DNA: TGCAGTGCAGAGAACACCCATCGCGCTGAAGCTTTCTTT. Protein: CSAENTHRAEAFF.